This section outlines one TCR beta chain sequence together with its context. The antigen remains undetermined. The data stem from a study of shared clonotypes between healthy human individuals. For the study at large: The cohort comprised a couple of women and a few men. Their ages spanned 18 to 49 years. Findings and limits, study-wide: Naive subsets generally exceeded memory subsets in estimated richness. A handful of donors held around 5% of naive CD4 clonotypes in common. Blood was the only sampled material, and tissue repertoires likely differ.

Trimming took 1 base from V and 6 from J, leaving 14 bases between them. The CDR3 covers 15 residues. CDR1 and CDR2 from the germline V gene are KGHSH and LQKENI. The data were produced by immunoSEQ multiplex PCR, yet TCRdb's version contains in-frame clones alone and is incomplete. The sample consists of 2 million to 2.5 million clones, 93% of them appearing once. This chain joins TRBV18 and TRBJ2-3; a possible D gene is TRBD1 (5 bases). The sequencing sample was made of naive CD4+ T cells from PBMCs. Subset: CD45RA+ positively selected. The receptor comes from a man aged 18 to 29 in good health. Some clones in this sample may be carry-over from other donors' samples. This CDR3 reads CASSPQGPRMDTQYF. CDR3 sequence (DNA): TGTGCCAGCTCACCACAGGGGCCCCGCATGGATACGCAGTATTTT. The entire variable domain, with the rest obtained from reference TRBV18 and TRBJ2-3, is as follows: NAGVMQNPRHLVRRRGQEARLRCSPMKGHSHVYWYRQLPEEGLKFMVYLQKENIIDESGMPKERFSAEFPKEGPSILRIQQVVRGDSAAYFCASSPQGPRMDTQYFGPGTRLTVL.